The 23 T cell receptor beta chains below come from one sample, sequenced in a study of blood T cell repertoires in COVID-19. TCRdb's copy holds only in-frame clones and misses some; the assay was immunoSEQ multiplex PCR. The sample has roughly 380,000 clones, roughly 84% seen once. The material sequenced was PBMCs or T cells enriched from blood (not recorded which). These receptor sequences come from a woman aged 25 to 39 who had recovered from COVID-19.

The chain employs TRBV13 and TRBJ2-7, with 8 bases fitting TRBD1. J gave up 4 bases and V 1 base, and 6 bases lay outside the gene matches. The length of the CDR3 is 15 residues. Per the germline V gene, CDR1 is PRHDT and CDR2 is FYEKMQ (reference sequence). The DNA of the CDR3 is TGTGCCAGCAGCTTAGTTGGGACAGGTTCGTACGAGCAGTACTTC. Its protein product is CASSLVGTGSYEQYF.

The V and J genes are TRBV13 and TRBJ2-7; 8 positions agree with TRBD1. Germline trimming cut 3 bases from V and 0 bases from J; bases unmatched to any gene: 7. The germline CDR1 and CDR2 sequences are PRHDT and FYEKMQ (reference sequence). The CDR3 has 16 residues. Here the CDR3 DNA reads TGTGCCAGCAGCTTTAGTCGGACAGGGTTCTCCTACGAGCAGTACTTC. Translation: CASSFSRTGFSYEQYF.

J is TRBJ1-3 and V is TRBV5-4; TRBD1 is a possible D gene (6 bases). Trimming removed 0 bases at V and 3 bases at J, with 16 bases between. There are 17 residues in the CDR3. The V gene's germline CDR1 is SGHNT and CDR2 YYREEE (reference sequence). This CDR3 reads CASSLAEQGYGGNTIYF. The CDR3 coding sequence is TGTGCCAGCAGCTTGGCCGAACAGGGATACGGTGGAAACACCATATATTTT.

V gene TRBV19 combines with J gene TRBJ1-5, with a weak D call TRBD1 (6 bases). Per the germline V gene, CDR1 is LNHDA and CDR2 is SQIVND (reference sequence). The CDR3 contains 15 residues. The germline V and J ends were trimmed by 7 bases and 0 bases, with 13 bases remaining between them. CDR3 protein: CASNPGQNSNQPQHF. The CDR3 DNA sequence: TGTGCCAGTAACCCGGGACAAAATAGCAATCAGCCCCAGCATTTT.

The rearrangement uses TRBV6-5 and TRBJ2-2; 8 positions match TRBD1. The CDR3 contains 14 residues. The junction had 7 bases not matched to a gene; V was cut back by 6 bases and J by 7 bases. The germline CDR1 and CDR2 sequences are MNHEY and SVGAGI. CDR3 coding DNA: TGTGCCAGCAGACCCGGACAGGGAGGCGGGGAGCTGTTTTTT. Translated: CASRPGQGGGELFF.

This clone has a single count. This sample also contains other DNA sequences that code for the same CDR3. V is TRBV2 and J is TRBJ1-3, with TRBD1 matching 10 bases. Germline values: CDR1 SNHLY, CDR2 FYNNEI. The ends lost 3 bases at V and 2 bases at J; junction bases unmatched: 1. This CDR3 is 15 amino acids long. CDR3 loop: CASSEDRGTGNTIYF. CDR3 bases: TGTGCCAGCAGTGAGGACAGGGGGACTGGAAACACCATATATTTT.

The CDR3 reads CASSHSGRGTDTQYF. CDR3 DNA sequence: TGTGCCAGCAGCCATAGCGGGAGGGGCACAGATACGCAGTATTTT. The chain couples TRBV7-2 to TRBJ2-3, with 11 bases lining up with TRBD2. Germline V gene lookup returns CDR1 SGHTA and CDR2 FQGNSA. J was trimmed by 1 base and V by 5 bases; bases with no gene match: 2. This CDR3 has 15 amino acids.

The DNA for the CDR3 is TGTGCCAGCAGCCCCTTCACCTGGACAGTCTCTGGAAACACCATATATTTT. Amino acid sequence: CASSPFTWTVSGNTIYF. This sequence joins TRBV7-9 and TRBJ1-3, with D possibly matching TRBD1 (6 bases). CDR1 SEHNR and CDR2 FQNEAQ come from the germline V gene (reference sequence). V was trimmed by 5 bases and J by 0 bases, leaving 17 bases between them. This CDR3 has 17 amino acids.

The chain links TRBV4-2 to TRBJ2-5; TRBD1 is a possible D gene (6 bases). This CDR3 is built from 14 residues. In germline, CDR1 is LGHNA, CDR2 YNFKEQ. V lost 1 base, J lost 5 bases, and 11 bases lay in between. The CDR3 sequence is CASSQGGGRETQYF. CDR3 nucleotides: TGTGCCAGCAGCCAAGGTGGGGGCCGGGAGACCCAGTACTTC.

The rearrangement uses TRBV15 and TRBJ2-7; 11 positions match TRBD2. CDR1 is LNHNV and CDR2 is YYDKDF in the germline V gene (reference sequence). V was pared by 2 bases and J by 2 bases, with 5 bases of the junction left unmatched. The CDR3 contains 16 residues. The DNA for the CDR3 is TGTGCCACCAGCAGACTTCATAGCGGGAGGGCCTACGAGCAGTACTTC. This encodes CATSRLHSGRAYEQYF.

The rearrangement joins TRBV18 to TRBJ1-1; 7 bases agree with TRBD1. The CDR3 extends over 16 amino acids. Germline CDR1 is KGHSH and CDR2 is LQKENI. The V gene end was trimmed by 0 bases and the J gene end by 1 base; junction bases not matched to a gene: 5. In DNA form, the CDR3 reads TGTGCCAGCTCACCACCGGAGGGGGCGGGGAACACTGAAGCTTTCTTT. It codes for CASSPPEGAGNTEAFF.

The V call is TRBV9, the J call TRBJ2-1; 8 nucleotides agree with TRBD2. CDR1 and CDR2 from the germline V gene are SGDLS and YYNGEE. CDR3 length: 15 amino acids. The ends lost 4 bases at V and 3 bases at J; junction bases unmatched: 6. CDR3 residues: CASSSLGTSYNEQFF. CDR3 DNA: TGTGCCAGCAGCTCCCTCGGGACTAGCTACAATGAGCAGTTCTTC.

The genes are TRBV5-1 and TRBJ2-3, with 13 bases aligning to TRBD2. This CDR3 spans 14 amino acids. Looked up from germline, CDR1 is SGHRS and CDR2 is YFSETQ. After removal of 6 bases from V and 6 bases from J, the junction contained 4 bases not matched to a gene. This CDR3 reads CASTGLAGADTQYF. In nucleotides, the CDR3 is TGCGCCAGCACCGGACTAGCGGGAGCGGATACGCAGTATTTT.

The CDR3 DNA sequence: TGCGCCAGCAAGGGGGACGGGGCGAATGAAAAACTGTTTTTT. It specifies CASKGDGANEKLFF. The chain couples TRBV5-1 to TRBJ1-4; possibly TRBD1 for D (6 bases). Germline-derived CDR1 and CDR2 are SGHRS and YFSETQ. CDR3 size: 14 residues. V shed 6 bases and J shed 5 bases, with 14 bases lying between them.

The V gene is TRBV27, the J gene TRBJ2-7, with a possible D match to TRBD2 (6 bases). V was cut by 4 bases and J by 7 bases, with 8 bases left in between. This CDR3 is built from 11 residues. Germline V lookup: CDR1 MNHEY, CDR2 SMNVEV (reference sequence). CDR3 sequence reads: CASSWGTEQYF. As DNA, the CDR3 is TGTGCCAGCAGTTGGGGGACTGAGCAGTACTTC.

The chain is built from TRBV28 and TRBJ2-1; possible D gene TRBD2, 6 bases. The V gene's germline CDR1 is MDHEN and CDR2 SYDVKM. This CDR3 is built from 12 residues. Trimming removed 6 bases from V and 6 bases from J, with 9 bases in between. DNA of the CDR3: TGTGCCAGCAGGCCTAGCGCCAATGAGCAGTTCTTC. Translating gives CASRPSANEQFF.

The gene calls are TRBV4-2 and TRBJ2-1; 9 bases are a match to TRBD2. Germline-derived CDR1 and CDR2 are LGHNA and YNFKEQ. There are 16 residues in the CDR3. V shed 4 bases, J shed 7 bases, and the junction held 11 bases outside the gene matches. The CDR3 loop reads CASSRVSGTSWNEQFF. CDR3 coding DNA: TGTGCCAGCAGCCGAGTTTCAGGGACTAGCTGGAATGAGCAGTTCTTC.

To note about this clone: In the same sample, other DNA sequences code for this CDR3. The chain carries TRBV6-5 and TRBJ1-5; TRBD1 aligns across 8 bases. Germline assignment: CDR1 MNHEY and CDR2 SVGAGI. After removal of 8 bases from V and 1 base from J, the junction contained 1 base not matched to a gene. CDR3 length equals 13 residues. This CDR3 is CASGQGSNQPQHF. Here the CDR3 DNA reads TGTGCCAGCGGACAGGGCAGCAATCAGCCCCAGCATTTT.

The V and J genes are TRBV19 and TRBJ1-5; no firm D call. The CDR3 totals 12 residues. The germline V and J ends were trimmed by 1 base and 6 bases, with 4 bases remaining between them. Germline V gene data show CDR1 as LNHDA and CDR2 as SQIVND (reference sequence). CDR3 DNA sequence: TGTGCCAGTAGTATAGCGGTTCAGCCCCAGCATTTT. It encodes CASSIAVQPQHF.

The chain carries TRBV7-8 and TRBJ2-7, with 12 bases that match TRBD2. This CDR3 has 16 residues. J was trimmed by 1 base and V by 2 bases; bases with no gene match: 3. The germline CDR1 and CDR2 sequences are SGHVS and FQNEAQ. The CDR3 sequence: CASSLLTSGSSYEQYF. In DNA, the CDR3 is TGTGCCAGCAGCTTATTGACTAGCGGGAGTTCCTACGAGCAGTACTTC.

The chain couples TRBV27 to TRBJ2-7; 8 positions match TRBD2. The CDR3 covers 15 residues. Germline trimming cut 6 bases from V and 0 bases from J; bases unmatched to any gene: 7. The germline V gene encodes CDR1 MNHEY and CDR2 SMNVEV (reference sequence). The CDR3 spells CASSPTSGLSYEQYF. Here the CDR3 DNA reads TGTGCCAGCAGCCCTACTAGCGGTCTCTCCTACGAGCAGTACTTC.

V gene TRBV12-5 combines with J gene TRBJ1-2; D is possibly TRBD1 (6 bases). The CDR3 has 15 residues. Germline loops: CDR1 LGHNT, CDR2 FRNRAP. Trimming cost V 0 bases and J 8 bases, with 16 bases left between them. In DNA form, the CDR3 reads TGTGCTAGTGGTTTGGTATCCCAGGGGCCGGAGGGCTACACCTTC. Its translation is CASGLVSQGPEGYTF.

This sequence joins TRBV5-4 and TRBJ2-7, with TRBD2 matching 7 bases. V gave up 3 bases and J gave up 4 bases; unmatched junction bases: 7. The CDR3 extends over 14 amino acids. Germline values: CDR1 SGHNT, CDR2 YYREEE (reference sequence). For the CDR3, the DNA is TGTGCCAGCAGCTCAGGGAGGGCGTTGTACGAGCAGTACTTC. This encodes CASSSGRALYEQYF.